This paragraph covers one T cell receptor beta chain sequence. Participant-reported clinical history was the basis for cohort assignment. The data were taken from a study of blood T cell repertoires in COVID-19. About the research overall: Material from acute and convalescent COVID-19 was sourced from the United States, Italy and Spain. From T cells, B-cell-depleted T cells, or PBMCs came the material, which was cDNA or gDNA.

CDR1 and CDR2 from the germline V gene are MNHNY and SVGAGI (reference sequence). V was clipped by 0 bases and J by 2 bases, with 14 bases between them. The length of the CDR3 is 16 residues. In the original workflow: For nucleated cells, counts were estimated from reference gene primer amplification. Assay: immunoSEQ multiplex PCR; the TCRdb copy retains only in-frame clones and omits some. For V, J and clone size, that table is used; D and trimming come from the DNA. The top ten clones hold almost 2% of a sample with about 440,000 clones, 87% of them seen once. Source material: PBMCs or T cells enriched from blood (not recorded which). This clonotype was sampled from a woman aged 18-30 years with acute COVID-19. The chain recombines TRBV6-6 with TRBJ2-7; tentatively, D is TRBD1 (6 bases). CDR3 protein: CASSYSSRGPTYEQYF. CDR3 DNA: TGTGCCAGCAGTTACTCGTCCAGGGGACCAACCTACGAGCAGTACTTC.